This T cell receptor (beta chain) comes out of a study of blood T cell repertoires in COVID-19. Method: immunoSEQ multiplex PCR; TCRdb's copy keeps in-frame clones and lacks some. Seen here are 250,000 to 300,000 clones, around 80% observed once, and the top ten hold approximately 5%. Germline V gene data show CDR1 as SGHVS and CDR2 as FQNEAQ. Unmatched junction bases numbered 2, after V lost 4 bases and J lost 0 bases. CDR3 size: 15 residues. Participants came from about 24 US areas, aged about 18 to 89 years. V is TRBV7-8 and J is TRBJ1-4; 7 nucleotides line up with TRBD1. The specimen sequenced was PBMCs or T cells enriched from blood (not recorded which). This sequence originates from a man between 35 and 55 years old who had been exposed to COVID-19. CDR3 in DNA: TGTGCCAGCAGCTCTGACAGGGCAACTAATGAAAAACTGTTTTTT. It codes for CASSSDRATNEKLFF. Complete variable domain (other parts from reference TRBV7-8 and TRBJ1-4): GAGVSQSPRYKVAKRGQDVALRCDPISGHVSLFWYQQALGQGPEFLTYFQNEAQLDKSGLPSDRFFAERPEGSVSTLKIQRTQQEDSAVYLCASSSDRATNEKLFFGSGTQLSVL.